Following are 13 T cell receptor beta chains from one sample sequenced in a study of T cells after yellow fever vaccination. One entry per CDR3 protein, called by TCRdb with MiXCR from the 5' RACE reads. This sample has about 240,000 distinct CDR3 sequences, with about 7% found just once. The source material was CD4+ T cells sorted from PBMCs, sampled 15 days after the yellow fever booster vaccination. These receptors all come from a man under 40 who received the YFV17D yellow fever vaccine.

This clonotype was observed a few times. The gene calls are TRBV5-1 and TRBJ1-1; 8 nucleotides match TRBD1. Germline V gene sequence: CDR1 SGHRS, CDR2 YFSETQ. V was clipped by 0 bases and J by 4 bases; unmatched bases: 5. This CDR3 comprises 15 residues. In DNA, the CDR3 is TGCGCCAGCAGCTTGGTTGGACAGGGCTTCACTGAAGCTTTCTTT. Translated: CASSLVGQGFTEAFF. Variable domain in full (rest from reference TRBV5-1 and TRBJ1-1): KAGVTQTPRYLIKTRGQQVTLSCSPISGHRSVSWYQQTPGQGLQFLFEYFSETQRNKGNFPGRFSGRQFSNSRSEMNVSTLELGDSALYLCASSLVGQGFTEAFFGQGTRLTVV.

V usage is TRBV6-5 and J usage is TRBJ2-7; 8 bases fit TRBD2. Germline CDR1 reads MNHEY; CDR2 reads SVGAGI. This CDR3 spans 15 amino acids. The junction had 10 bases not matched to a gene; V was cut back by 7 bases and J by 2 bases. The CDR3 DNA reads TGTGCCAGCAAGGTACTAGCGGACAACACCTACGAGCAGTACTTC. It specifies CASKVLADNTYEQYF.

There are a few counts of this clonotype. V gene TRBV29-1 combines with J gene TRBJ2-1, with 11 nucleotides matching TRBD2. CDR1 and CDR2 (germline): SQVTM, ANQGSEA. J gave up 2 bases and V 4 bases, and 13 bases lay outside the gene matches. CDR3 size: 18 residues. The CDR3 sequence is CSVGRSQRLAGPYNEQFF. The CDR3 DNA reads TGCAGCGTTGGTCGTTCACAAAGACTAGCGGGGCCCTACAATGAGCAGTTCTTC.

This clonotype came up a few times. The V call is TRBV13, the J call TRBJ2-5, with a tentative D call TRBD2 (6 bases). Trimming took off 5 bases at V and 0 bases at J, with 19 bases between the two ends. CDR3 length: 17 amino acids. Per the germline V gene, CDR1 is PRHDT and CDR2 is FYEKMQ (reference sequence). CDR3 protein: CASSRQREGGYQETQYF. DNA of the CDR3: TGTGCCAGCAGCCGACAGAGGGAAGGAGGGTACCAAGAGACCCAGTACTTC.

This clonotype has ten or more counts. The V gene is TRBV4-3, the J gene TRBJ2-3, with TRBD2 matching over 9 bases. The CDR3 consists of 17 residues. Germline values: CDR1 LGHNA, CDR2 YSLEER. Trimming took 0 bases from V and 0 from J; bases not matched to a gene: 4. CDR3: CASSQDLLAGSTDTQYF. CDR3 nucleotide sequence: TGCGCCAGCAGCCAAGATCTACTAGCGGGTAGCACAGATACGCAGTATTTT.

This clonotype was seen at least ten times. The chain recombines TRBV12-3 or TRBV12-4 with TRBJ2-7, with D possibly TRBD1 on 6 matching bases. V dropped 6 bases and J dropped 2 bases, with 11 bases sitting between them. CDR3 size: 13 residues. CDR3 sequence reads: CASRRDMTYEQYF. The CDR3 DNA is TGTGCCAGCAGGAGGGACATGACCTACGAGCAGTACTTC.

The chain carries TRBV7-2 and TRBJ2-6; possible D gene TRBD1, 5 bases. Germline values: CDR1 SGHTA, CDR2 FQGNSA. Trimming removed 4 bases from V and 0 bases from J, with 13 bases in between. CDR3 length: 17 amino acids. The CDR3: CASSSGAPDSGANVLTF. The CDR3 DNA reads as TGTGCCAGCAGCTCTGGGGCGCCGGACTCTGGGGCCAACGTCCTGACTTTC.

The chain couples TRBV5-6 to TRBJ2-7; D call uncertain. V lost 4 bases and J lost 1, with 9 bases in between. The CDR3 has 13 residues. Germline V gene sequence: CDR1 SGHDT, CDR2 YYEEEE. The CDR3 DNA sequence: TGTGCCAGCAGCATCACACATTCCTACGAGCAGTACTTC. This translates into CASSITHSYEQYF.

The rearrangement links TRBV27 to TRBJ1-1; D remains ambiguous. Germline assignment: CDR1 MNHEY and CDR2 SMNVEV (reference sequence). V was trimmed by 4 bases and J by 7 bases, leaving 16 bases between them. This CDR3 contains 14 residues. The CDR3 nucleotides read TGTGCCAGCAGTTCCCCCCTAAACAGCTTTGAAGCTTTCTTT. Encoded protein: CASSSPLNSFEAFF.

This clonotype has just a few counts. CDR3: CASSRSGTPQETQYF. In DNA form, the CDR3 reads TGTGCCAGCAGCCGCAGCGGGACTCCCCAAGAGACCCAGTACTTC. The genes are TRBV9 and TRBJ2-5; 7 bases align to TRBD2. The germline V gene encodes CDR1 SGDLS and CDR2 YYNGEE. CDR3 length: 15 amino acids. Germline trimming cut 4 bases from V and 1 base from J; bases unmatched to any gene: 7.

This clonotype was detected a few times. V gene TRBV24-1 combines with J gene TRBJ2-3; D is unresolved. Trimming shortened V by 4 bases and J by 0 bases, and 7 bases separated the two germline ends. This CDR3 is 14 amino acids long. CDR1 is KGHDR and CDR2 is SFDVKD in the germline V gene. The CDR3 loop is CATSDQGSTDTQYF. The CDR3 DNA reads as TGTGCCACCAGTGACCAAGGGAGCACAGATACGCAGTATTTT.

This clonotype was seen many times. The chain employs TRBV7-9 and TRBJ2-7, with TRBD2 identical over 10 bases. The V segment lost 5 bases and the J segment 0 bases; nucleotides outside the gene matches: 4. The CDR3 totals 15 residues. Germline V CDR1 and CDR2: SEHNR, FQNEAQ (reference sequence). The CDR3 nucleotides read TGTGCCAGCAGCCCAACTAGCGGGGCCTCCTACGAGCAGTACTTC. This encodes CASSPTSGASYEQYF.

The chain employs TRBV30 and TRBJ2-6, with TRBD1 as a possible D gene (6 bases). The CDR3 runs 19 residues. Germline V gives CDR1 GTSNPN, CDR2 SVGIG (reference sequence). Deletions cut 5 bases from V and 1 base from J, with 24 bases between. CDR3 DNA sequence: TGTGCCTGGGGTTGGGTATGGGGCCGAGGGACATCTGGGGCCAACGTCCTGACTTTC. As protein: CAWGWVWGRGTSGANVLTF.